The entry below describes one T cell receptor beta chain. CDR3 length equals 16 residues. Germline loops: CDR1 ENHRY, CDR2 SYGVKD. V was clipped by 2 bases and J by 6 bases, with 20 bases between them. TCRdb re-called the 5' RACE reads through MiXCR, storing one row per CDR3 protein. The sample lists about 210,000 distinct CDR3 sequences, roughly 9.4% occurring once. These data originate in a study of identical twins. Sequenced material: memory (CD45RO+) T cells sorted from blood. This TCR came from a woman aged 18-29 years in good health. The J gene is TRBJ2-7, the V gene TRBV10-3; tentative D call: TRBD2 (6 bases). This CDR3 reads CAISENRDGQRAEQYF. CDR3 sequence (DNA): TGTGCCATCAGTGAGAACCGGGACGGTCAGCGGGCCGAGCAGTACTTC.